These T cell receptor beta chains were read from a single sample in a study of post-analysis software for immune sequencing data. Each CDR3 protein gets one entry after TCRdb re-called the PCR reads with MiXCR. This sample yields about 400,000 distinct CDR3 sequences, of which less than 40% are seen a single time; 13% belongs to the top ten. Sequencing used blood. The receptors were sampled from a girl aged 10 to 17 with multiple sclerosis. The CDR3 runs from the conserved cysteine through the conserved F or W. Fields, in order: V gene, J gene, D gene, clone size, CDR3 protein, CDR3 DNA. The D gene is left open where the match is weak. Rows may omit the clone size; those that give it use once, few, many or a size class.

>TRBV27|TRBJ1-5|NA|few
CASSLDRTYSNQPQHF
TGTGCCAGCAGTTTAGACAGGACATATAGCAATCAGCCCCAGCATTTT
>TRBV6-5|TRBJ1-2|TRBD1|NA
CASSYLQDRGYGYTF
TGTGCCAGCAGTTACTTACAGGACAGGGGATATGGCTACACCTTC
>TRBV28|TRBJ1-4|NA|NA
CASSGPELARVEKLFF
TGTGCCAGTAGCGGGCCAGAGTTAGCCCGCGTGGAAAAACTGTTTTTT
>TRBV29-1|TRBJ2-1|NA|NA
CSAEASSYNEQFF
TGCAGCGCCGAAGCGTCATCCTACAATGAGCAGTTCTTC
>TRBV5-1|TRBJ2-1|TRBD1|once
CASSPRQGVDNEQFF
TGCGCCAGCAGCCCCCGACAGGGGGTGGACAATGAGCAGTTCTTC
>TRBV30|TRBJ2-3|TRBD1|NA
CAWSYNRQGGTDTQYF
TGTGCCTGGAGTTACAACCGACAGGGCGGCACAGATACGCAGTATTTT
>TRBV7-9|TRBJ2-1|TRBD2|NA
CASSSGLAGGLSEQFF
TGTGCCAGCAGCTCCGGACTAGCGGGGGGGCTGAGTGAGCAGTTCTTC
>TRBV12-3/TRBV12-4|TRBJ1-1|NA|NA
CASSFGYEAFF
TGTGCCAGCAGTTTCGGCTATGAAGCTTTCTTT
>TRBV7-9|TRBJ1-1|TRBD1|once
CASSLSGGQGDEAFF
TGTGCCAGCAGCTTATCGGGCGGACAGGGAGATGAAGCTTTCTTT
>TRBV12-3/TRBV12-4|TRBJ1-5|NA|few
CASSVSNQPQHF
TGTGCCAGCAGTGTTAGCAATCAGCCCCAGCATTTT
>TRBV20-1|TRBJ2-7|NA|few
CSASPVGGLETQYF
TGCAGTGCTAGCCCCGTGGGGGGCTTGGAGACTCAGTACTTC
>TRBV11-2|TRBJ2-4|NA|NA
CASSLAVGKNIQYF
TGTGCCAGCAGCTTAGCCGTCGGCAAAAACATTCAGTACTTC
>TRBV6-5|TRBJ2-7|NA|many
CASSSRTAPYEQYF
TGTGCCAGCAGTTCCCGCACCGCACCCTACGAGCAGTACTTC
>TRBV7-9|TRBJ2-5|TRBD2|NA
CASSLGTSGGEETQYF
TGTGCCAGCAGCCTCGGGACTAGCGGGGGAGAAGAGACCCAGTACTTC
>TRBV20-1|TRBJ2-3|TRBD2|NA
CSAPPTSGGDTQYF
TGCAGTGCTCCACCTACTAGCGGGGGAGATACGCAGTATTTT
>TRBV10-2|TRBJ1-6|NA|NA
CASSERAAYNSPLHF
TGCGCCAGCAGTGAGAGGGCAGCCTATAATTCACCCCTCCACTTT
>TRBV3-1|TRBJ2-1|NA|few
CASSQDGRQGQFF
TGTGCCAGCAGCCAAGATGGCCGGCAGGGACAGTTCTTC
>TRBV12-3/TRBV12-4|TRBJ2-3|NA|NA
CASSPKTLVTSTDTQYF
TGTGCCAGCAGCCCAAAAACATTAGTCACTAGCACAGATACGCAGTATTTT
>TRBV25-1|TRBJ1-6|TRBD1|NA
CASSETGGYSPLHF
TGTGCCAGCAGTGAAACAGGGGGCTATTCACCCCTCCACTTT
>TRBV12-3/TRBV12-4|TRBJ2-3|TRBD2|NA
CASSLSWTSGFTDTQYF
TGTGCCAGCAGTTTATCTTGGACTAGCGGTTTCACAGATACGCAGTATTTT
>TRBV3-1|TRBJ1-2|NA|NA
CASSPLGIEGGYGYTF
TGTGCCAGCAGCCCCTTAGGGATCGAGGGCGGCTATGGCTACACCTTC
>TRBV5-6|TRBJ2-4|NA|NA
CASSLDFAGLGEQYF
TGTGCCAGCAGCTTGGATTTTGCAGGATTGGGGGAGCAGTACTTC
>TRBV27|TRBJ2-1|NA|NA
CASSFGTGTEQFF
TGTGCCAGCAGTTTTGGCACAGGGACTGAGCAGTTCTTC
>TRBV15|TRBJ2-5|TRBD2|few
CATSRGTSGGETQYF
TGTGCCACCAGCAGAGGGACTAGCGGGGGAGAGACCCAGTACTTC
>TRBV10-3|TRBJ1-3|TRBD1|NA
CAISLRQGGDTIYF
TGTGCCATTTCACTCCGACAGGGGGGAGACACCATATATTTT
>TRBV12-3/TRBV12-4|TRBJ1-4|TRBD1|few
CASGPGTGFVEKLFF
TGTGCCAGCGGACCAGGGACAGGGTTCGTCGAAAAACTGTTTTTT
>TRBV12-3/TRBV12-4|TRBJ1-4|NA|NA
CASTYPEGVNNEKLFF
TGTGCCAGCACCTACCCTGAGGGGGTGAATAATGAAAAACTGTTTTTT